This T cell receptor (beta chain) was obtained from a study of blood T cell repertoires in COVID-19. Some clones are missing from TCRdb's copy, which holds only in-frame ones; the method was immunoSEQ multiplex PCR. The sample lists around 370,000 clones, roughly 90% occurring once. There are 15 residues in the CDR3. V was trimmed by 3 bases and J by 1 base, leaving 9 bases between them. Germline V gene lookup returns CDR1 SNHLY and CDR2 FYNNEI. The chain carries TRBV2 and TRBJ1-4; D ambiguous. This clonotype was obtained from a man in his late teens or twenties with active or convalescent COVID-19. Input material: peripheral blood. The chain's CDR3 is CASSDPGLTNEKLFF. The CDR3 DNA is TGTGCCAGCAGTGATCCGGGATTAACTAATGAAAAACTGTTTTTT.